Only one count was recorded for the clone carrying this T cell receptor beta chain. This entry is derived from a study of OX40 agonist ivuxolimab in advanced cancers. Generated by immunoSEQ multiplex PCR, the TCRdb table keeps only in-frame clones and is missing some. The sample includes fewer than 75,000 clones, around 90% of them seen just once. The sequence was collected from an adult with an advanced solid tumor such as melanoma, head and neck, liver or kidney cancer. The material was CD4+ or CD8+ T cells sorted from blood, obtained in a trial of the OX40 agonist ivuxolimab.

Here the CDR3 DNA reads TGTGCCAGCTCACCACGGACTGAAAATTCACCCCTCCACTTT. As protein: CASSPRTENSPLHF. The chain recombines TRBV18 with TRBJ1-6; D call uncertain. The CDR3 sequence is 14 residues long. The V end lost 1 base, the J end lost 7 bases, and 8 bases lay between the germline ends. Per the germline V gene, CDR1 is KGHSH and CDR2 is LQKENI.